This T cell receptor (beta chain) was profiled in a study of blood T cells in healthy people across ages. In its sample, this clonotype was seen a few times. Germline CDR1 SEHNR, CDR2 FQNEAQ (reference sequence). The CDR3 covers 17 residues. Trimming pared 5 bases from V and 0 bases from J, leaving 19 bases between. Primers used in a second PCR of about 6 to 11 cycles were a sample-barcoded 5' primer and a J-beta primer mix. TCRdb reanalysed the 5' RACE reads using MiXCR and keeps one entry per CDR3 protein. The sample lists about 1,400,000 distinct CDR3 sequences; around 39% were seen once. The receptor's source is a woman younger than 35 in good health. The V and J genes are TRBV7-9 and TRBJ1-1; a weak D match, TRBD1 (5 bases). Sequencing was performed on blood. The CDR3 reads CASSLGTVTYMNTEAFF. The CDR3 DNA reads TGTGCCAGCAGCCTAGGGACCGTAACTTACATGAACACTGAAGCTTTCTTT.